This paragraph covers one TCR beta chain sequence. What it binds is not known. Using immunoSEQ multiplex PCR, the repertoire was profiled, and TCRdb retains in-frame clones only, with some absent. The sample shows about 27,000 clones, roughly 78% of them seen only once. Trimming cost V 5 bases and J 4 bases, with 9 bases left between them. Germline CDR1 is MRHNA and CDR2 is SNTAGT. The CDR3 totals 14 residues. This sample is part of a study of T cells in narcolepsy. Whole-study results and caveats: HCRT-specific and TRIB2-specific autoreactive clonotypes appeared among same-patient CSF and blood CD4+ clonotypes. Reportedly, autoreactive clonotypes were serially detected in patients' blood but not controls'.

The source is a human donor in good health. The chain carries TRBV6-4 and TRBJ2-6; TRBD2 is a possible D gene (6 bases). The source material was memory (CD45RA-) CD4+ T cells from blood. The CDR3 sequence: CASSWEAGANVLTF. Here the CDR3 DNA reads TGTGCCAGCAGTTGGGAGGCAGGGGCCAACGTCCTGACTTTC.